Shown below are 23 T cell receptor beta chains from a single sample sequenced in a study of T cells in Graves' hyperthyroidism and ophthalmopathy. Amplification yielded TCR beta CDR3 regions, with RNA transcripts as the source. With the HTBI primer set, the TCR CDR3 went through a first round of RT-PCR. TCRdb ran MiXCR on the multiplex PCR reads and lists one entry per CDR3 protein. Here the sample spans hundreds of thousands of distinct CDR3 sequences, 15% to 19% being singletons. Sequenced sample: blood. The receptor source for this set is a woman aged 18-35 years with Graves' hyperthyroidism.

This clonotype was seen repeatedly, ten times or more. The gene calls are TRBV5-1 and TRBJ2-3, with D possibly TRBD1 on 6 matching bases. V was cut by 0 bases and J by 4 bases, with 15 bases left in between. The CDR3 has 16 amino acids. Germline CDR1 SGHRS, CDR2 YFSETQ. CDR3 amino acids: CASSLATGKGADTQYF. The CDR3, as DNA: TGCGCCAGCAGCTTGGCCACAGGGAAGGGGGCAGATACGCAGTATTTT.

This clonotype was detected many times. The chain joins TRBV3-1 to TRBJ2-5; D is undetermined. The germline V and J ends were trimmed by 3 bases and 1 base, with 9 bases remaining between them. The CDR3 has 14 residues. Looked up from germline, CDR1 is LGHDT and CDR2 is YNNKEL (reference sequence). The CDR3: CASSQPRVQETQYF. The CDR3 DNA is TGTGCCAGCAGCCAGCCCCGGGTCCAAGAGACCCAGTACTTC.

The chain carries TRBV7-9 and TRBJ1-2; D may be TRBD1 (6 bases). The germline V and J ends were trimmed by 1 base and 13 bases, with 13 bases remaining between them. This CDR3 comprises 12 residues. Germline CDR1 is SEHNR and CDR2 is FQNEAQ (reference sequence). The CDR3 sequence is CASSLDRDRCTF. The CDR3 DNA sequence: TGTGCCAGCAGCTTAGACAGGGATCGCTGCACCTTC. Combining the CDR3 with reference TRBV7-9 and TRBJ1-2 gives the whole variable domain DTGVSQNPRHKITKRGQNVTFRCDPISEHNRLYWYRQTLGQGPEFLTYFQNEAQLEKSRLLSDRFSAERPKGSFSTLEIQRTEQGDSAMYLCASSLDRDRCTFGSGTRLTVV.

This clonotype was seen repeatedly, ten times or more. The rearrangement links TRBV20-1 to TRBJ2-1, with D possibly matching TRBD2 (8 bases). This CDR3 region has 13 residues. The V end was cut by 7 bases, the J end by 6 bases, with 16 bases between. Germline V lookup: CDR1 DFQATT, CDR2 SNEGSKA (reference sequence). The CDR3 region is CSGQGLVTNEQFF. In DNA, the CDR3 is TGCAGTGGACAGGGACTAGTCACCAATGAGCAGTTCTTC.

This chain links TRBV4-1 with TRBJ1-5; D perhaps matches TRBD1 (5 bases). In germline, CDR1 is MGHRA, CDR2 YSYEKL. The CDR3 runs to 14 residues. V lost 4 bases to trimming and J lost 3 bases, with 10 bases between them. DNA of the CDR3: TGCGCCAGCAGCCTTCTAGGGGACAATCAGCCCCAGCATTTT. It translates to CASSLLGDNQPQHF.

There are many counts of this clonotype. The rearrangement joins TRBV20-1 to TRBJ2-7; 7 bases fit TRBD2. With V trimmed by 0 bases and J by 0 bases, 8 bases remained unmatched. Looked up from germline, CDR1 is DFQATT and CDR2 is SNEGSKA (reference sequence). This CDR3 has 16 amino acids. CDR3 nucleotides: TGCAGTGCTAGAGACCGGGACTATCTAAGCTCCTACGAGCAGTACTTC. Translation gives CSARDRDYLSSYEQYF.

This clonotype was observed many times. The V call is TRBV14, the J call TRBJ1-3; 9 positions match TRBD1. This CDR3 spans 17 amino acids. V lost 0 bases to trimming and J lost 4 bases; unmatched junction nucleotides: 7. Germline values: CDR1 SGHDN, CDR2 FVKESK. This CDR3 is CASSQEYRGRGGNTIYF. For the CDR3, the DNA is TGTGCCAGCAGCCAAGAGTACAGGGGGCGTGGAGGAAACACCATATATTTT. Full variable domain (outside the CDR3, taken from reference TRBV14 and TRBJ1-3): EAGVTQFPSHSVIEKGQTVTLRCDPISGHDNLYWYRRVMGKEIKFLLHFVKESKQDESGMPNNRFLAERTGGTYSTLKVQPAELEDSGVYFCASSQEYRGRGGNTIYFGEGSWLTVV.

This clonotype was seen repeatedly, ten times or more. The chain uses TRBV6-2 or TRBV6-3 and TRBJ1-1; maybe TRBD1 (5 bases). V was cut by 2 bases and J by 5 bases, with 24 bases left in between. Germline CDR1 is MNHEY and CDR2 is SVGEGT. The CDR3 extends over 18 amino acids. The CDR3 sequence is CASSYLAVQARSSTEAFF. The CDR3 DNA sequence: TGTGCCAGCAGTTACCTCGCAGTACAGGCCCGCTCGAGTACTGAAGCTTTCTTT.

This clonotype was seen ten or more times. The rearrangement uses TRBV15 and TRBJ2-5; 7 nucleotides line up with TRBD1. CDR1 LNHNV and CDR2 YYDKDF come from the germline V gene (reference sequence). J gave up 3 bases and V 1 base, and 8 bases lay outside the gene matches. The CDR3 extends over 16 amino acids. This chain's CDR3 is CATSRAPRDREETQYF. CDR3 nucleotide sequence: TGTGCCACCAGCAGAGCCCCCCGGGACAGAGAAGAGACCCAGTACTTC. Together with reference TRBV15 and TRBJ2-5, the CDR3 gives the full variable domain: DAMVIQNPRYQVTQFGKPVTLSCSQTLNHNVMYWYQQKSSQAPKLLFHYYDKDFNNEADTPDNFQSRRPNTSFCFLDIRSPGLGDTAMYLCATSRAPRDREETQYFGPGTRLLVL.

This clonotype showed up many times. The chain joins TRBV29-1 to TRBJ2-3; a weak D match, TRBD1 (6 bases). V was trimmed by 0 bases and J by 2 bases, leaving 21 bases between them. This CDR3 is 18 amino acids long. CDR1 and CDR2 from the germline V gene are SQVTM and ANQGSEA. The CDR3 nucleotides read TGCAGCGTTGAAGATCTTCGATGGGGGCCTCACCCCACAGATACGCAGTATTTT. Translating gives CSVEDLRWGPHPTDTQYF.

Many counts were recorded for this clonotype. The chain links TRBV7-2 to TRBJ2-3; 14 nucleotides line up with TRBD2. The V segment lost 5 bases and the J segment 6 bases; nucleotides outside the gene matches: 10. This CDR3 spans 17 amino acids. CDR1 and CDR2 from the germline V gene are SGHTA and FQGNSA. The CDR3 region is CASSLSRLAGGQDTQYF. The CDR3 DNA reads as TGTGCCAGCAGCCTTTCTCGACTAGCGGGGGGGCAGGATACGCAGTATTTT.

This clonotype was recorded many times. This rearrangement joins TRBV7-9 to TRBJ1-1; D is undetermined. Trimming removed 2 bases at V and 0 bases at J, with 7 bases between. This CDR3 is built from 14 residues. CDR1 and CDR2 (germline): SEHNR, FQNEAQ (reference sequence). The CDR3 is CASSLQQMNTEAFF. For the CDR3, the DNA is TGTGCCAGCAGCTTACAACAGATGAACACTGAAGCTTTCTTT.

There are many counts of this clonotype. The chain links TRBV28 to TRBJ2-7; 10 nucleotides agree with TRBD1. The V gene end was trimmed by 3 bases and the J gene end by 0 bases; junction bases not matched to a gene: 2. The CDR3 has 15 residues. Germline values: CDR1 MDHEN, CDR2 SYDVKM. CDR3 sequence (DNA): TGTGCCAGCAGTTTCTGGACAGGGGGCTCCTACGAGCAGTACTTC. Translating it yields CASSFWTGGSYEQYF. Based on the CDR3 plus reference TRBV28 and TRBJ2-7, the full variable domain is DVKVTQSSRYLVKRTGEKVFLECVQDMDHENMFWYRQDPGLGLRLIYFSYDVKMKEKGDIPEGYSVSREKKERFSLILESASTNQTSMYLCASSFWTGGSYEQYFGPGTRLTVT.

This sequence joins TRBV7-9 and TRBJ2-2; D uncertain. CDR1 and CDR2 (germline): SEHNR, FQNEAQ (reference sequence). Trimming shortened V by 0 bases and J by 1 base, and 12 bases separated the two germline ends. The CDR3 runs to 17 residues. The CDR3 spells CASSLARSTGNTGELFF. In DNA form, the CDR3 reads TGTGCCAGCAGCTTAGCAAGGTCTACGGGGAACACCGGGGAGCTGTTTTTT.

With respect to this clonotype: Its ends do not fully match the called genes, so a read error is possible. The chain links TRBV12-3 or TRBV12-4 to TRBJ2-4; perhaps TRBD2 as D (6 bases). This CDR3 is built from 16 residues. CDR3 sequence (DNA): TGTGCCAGCAGTTTACATAAATCGGGAGACCAAAACACTCAGTACTTC. It is translated as CASSLHKSGDQNTQYF.

A single count supports this clonotype. The chain carries TRBV25-1 and TRBJ1-6, with 7 bases that match TRBD1. V dropped 0 bases and J dropped 7; count of bases not matched to a gene: 6. The CDR3 sequence is 16 residues long. Germline V lookup: CDR1 MGHDK, CDR2 SYGVNS. CDR3 sequence (DNA): TGTGCCAGCAGTGAATATACGACAGGGAGGAATTCACCCCTCCACTTT. This translates into CASSEYTTGRNSPLHF.

This clonotype was counted many times. The V gene is TRBV18, the J gene TRBJ1-2; unclear D gene. The germline gives CDR1 KGHSH, CDR2 LQKENI. The CDR3 loop spans 14 amino acids. Trimming took 1 base from V and 8 from J, leaving 14 bases between them. The CDR3 DNA follows: TGTGCCAGCTCACCACGTCAATCCACAGAAGGCTACACCTTC. Encoded protein: CASSPRQSTEGYTF.

This clonotype has at least ten counts. The chain has TRBV3-1 and TRBJ1-4; D call uncertain. V lost 2 bases, J lost 4 bases, and 5 bases lay in between. Germline CDR1 is LGHDT and CDR2 is YNNKEL (reference sequence). CDR3 length: 13 residues. The DNA for the CDR3 is TGTGCCAGCAGCCAACCAGTTAATGAAAAACTGTTTTTT. Its protein is CASSQPVNEKLFF.

This clonotype came up many times. This chain connects TRBV2 to TRBJ2-3; TRBD2 matches at 7 bases. J lost 1 base, V lost 7 bases, and 8 bases had no gene match. Germline assignment: CDR1 SNHLY and CDR2 FYNNEI. The CDR3 loop spans 15 amino acids. CDR3 DNA sequence: TGTGCCAGCATCACCACGGCGGGAGGCACAGATACGCAGTATTTT. Translating it yields CASITTAGGTDTQYF.

This clonotype was counted only a few times. The rearrangement joins TRBV4-1 to TRBJ1-1; TRBD1 aligns across 10 bases. The CDR3 length is 15 residues. Germline CDR1 reads MGHRA; CDR2 reads YSYEKL. V lost 6 bases to trimming and J lost 4 bases; unmatched junction nucleotides: 8. The CDR3 sequence: CASSSRTGGLTEAFF. The CDR3 nucleotides read TGCGCCAGCAGTTCCAGGACAGGGGGTCTCACTGAAGCTTTCTTT.

The genes are TRBV3-1 and TRBJ1-6; TRBD1 aligns across 10 bases. The CDR3 has 15 residues. Germline CDR1 LGHDT, CDR2 YNNKEL (reference sequence). V trimming: 3 bases; J trimming: 10 bases; junction bases outside the gene matches: 6. In DNA, the CDR3 is TGTGCCAGCAGCCACGGTAGGGACAGGGGATCACCCCTCCACTTT. Encoded protein: CASSHGRDRGSPLHF.

The chain links TRBV7-8 to TRBJ1-2, with 7 nucleotides matching TRBD1. V lost 2 bases, J lost 8 bases, and 5 bases stayed unmatched. CDR1 is SGHVS and CDR2 is FQNEAQ in the germline V gene. CDR3 length equals 13 residues. CDR3 bases: TGTGCCAGCAGCTTAACAGACAGGGCGGGCTACACCTTC. Protein product: CASSLTDRAGYTF. Based on the CDR3 plus reference TRBV7-8 and TRBJ1-2, the full variable domain is GAGVSQSPRYKVAKRGQDVALRCDPISGHVSLFWYQQALGQGPEFLTYFQNEAQLDKSGLPSDRFFAERPEGSVSTLKIQRTQQEDSAVYLCASSLTDRAGYTFGSGTRLTVV.

This rearrangement joins TRBV11-1 to TRBJ2-1, with 13 bases aligning to TRBD2. Unmatched junction bases numbered 8, after V lost 5 bases and J lost 7 bases. The CDR3 runs to 16 residues. Germline V gene lookup returns CDR1 SGHAT and CDR2 FQDESV (reference sequence). The CDR3 reads CASSTRTSGSDNEQFF. In nucleotides, the CDR3 is TGTGCCAGCAGCACCCGGACTAGCGGGAGTGATAATGAGCAGTTCTTC.